Shown below are 9 T cell receptor beta chains from a single sample sequenced in a study of post-analysis software for immune sequencing data. Their antigens remain unidentified. Built from TCR beta cDNA, the libraries had unique molecular identifiers in them. A single record per CDR3 protein comes from TCRdb applying MiXCR to the PCR reads. This sample has about 460,000 distinct CDR3 sequences, with roughly 45% found just once. Points from the study as a whole: There were roughly 5 TRBV segments more frequent in patients than controls, and TRBV5-6, TRBV5-1 and TRBV20-1 were among them.

Sequenced: blood. The receptors were sampled from a girl aged 5 to 17 with multiple sclerosis.

The chain recombines TRBV7-2 with TRBJ2-7, with unresolved D. Trimming left V 2 bases short and J 1 base short, with 6 bases between. The CDR3 spans 13 residues. Per germline, CDR1 SGHTA and CDR2 FQGNSA. CDR3 region: CASSLRPSYEQYF. CDR3 sequence (DNA): TGTGCCAGCAGCTTACGCCCATCCTACGAGCAGTACTTC. The full variable domain, in which reference TRBV7-2 and TRBJ2-7 provide the parts outside the CDR3, is GAGVSQSPSNKVTEKGKDVELRCDPISGHTALYWYRQSLGQGLEFLIYFQGNSAPDKSGLPSDRFSAERTGGSVSTLTIQRTQQEDSAVYLCASSLRPSYEQYFGPGTRLTVT.

The chain joins TRBV20-1 to TRBJ2-7; D perhaps matches TRBD2 (6 bases). V was cut by 0 bases and J by 2 bases, with 8 bases left in between. The CDR3 covers 13 residues. Germline CDR1 reads DFQATT; CDR2 reads SNEGSKA (reference sequence). This CDR3 reads CSARDGGTYEQYF. The DNA of the CDR3 is TGCAGTGCTAGAGATGGCGGGACCTACGAGCAGTACTTC.

V gene TRBV29-1 combines with J gene TRBJ1-1; possibly TRBD1 for D (6 bases). The CDR3 is 14 amino acids. V was shortened by 4 bases and J by 1 base, with 13 bases between the two germline ends. CDR1 is SQVTM and CDR2 is ANQGSEA in the germline V gene. In nucleotides, the CDR3 is TGCAGCGTTGGGGAGGGGGGGAGGAACACTGAAGCTTTCTTT. Its protein is CSVGEGGRNTEAFF. Full variable domain (outside the CDR3, taken from reference TRBV29-1 and TRBJ1-1): SAVISQKPSRDICQRGTSLTIQCQVDSQVTMMFWYRQQPGQSLTLIATANQGSEATYESGFVIDKFPISRPNLTFSTLTVSNMSPEDSSIYLCSVGEGGRNTEAFFGQGTRLTVV.

This chain links TRBV6-1 with TRBJ2-4, with 7 positions matching TRBD1. Per the germline V gene, CDR1 is MNHNS and CDR2 is SASEGT. The CDR3 has 16 residues. After removal of 4 bases from V and 0 bases from J, the junction contained 6 bases not matched to a gene. The CDR3 region is CASSGGTELAKNIQYF. CDR3 in DNA: TGTGCCAGCAGTGGAGGGACAGAACTAGCCAAAAACATTCAGTACTTC.

This clonotype was counted many times. The rearrangement joins TRBV25-1 to TRBJ2-3; D gene unclear. V was shortened by 3 bases and J by 2 bases, with 15 bases between the two germline ends. The CDR3 is 16 residues long. Germline assignment: CDR1 MGHDK and CDR2 SYGVNS. The CDR3 coding sequence is TGTGCCAGCAGTGAGTTTACAAACACCTTCACAGATACGCAGTATTTT. As protein: CASSEFTNTFTDTQYF.

About this clonotype itself: At one boundary the junction diverges from the germline segment, which might be a read error. The chain couples TRBV5-1 to TRBJ2-7; 11 bases align to TRBD1. The germline V gene has CDR1 SGHRS and CDR2 YFSETQ. The CDR3 is made up of 15 amino acids. The CDR3 DNA sequence: TGCGCCAGCAGCTTTCCAGGACAGGGGGCCCACGAGCAGTACTTT. Its protein is CASSFPGQGAHEQYF.

The CDR3 reads CSAPSGRPLLNEQFF. CDR3 sequence (DNA): TGCAGTGCTCCTAGCGGGAGGCCCCTCCTCAATGAGCAGTTCTTC. The J gene is TRBJ2-1, the V gene TRBV20-1; 11 bases line up with TRBD2. The CDR3 runs to 15 residues. Germline CDR1 DFQATT, CDR2 SNEGSKA (reference sequence). Germline trimming cut 5 bases from V and 6 bases from J; bases unmatched to any gene: 9.

In its sample, this clonotype was seen a few times. V and J are TRBV4-1 and TRBJ2-5; either TRBD1 or TRBD2 may fit D (5 bases each). The end of the DNA fits TRBJ2-7 better, so the J call may be wrong. The germline V gene has CDR1 MGHRA and CDR2 YSYEKL. The CDR3 loop spans 13 amino acids. The CDR3 coding sequence is TGCGCCAGCAGCCACCTGGGGGAGTACGAGCAGTACTTC. This translates into CASSHLGEYEQYF.

The genes are TRBV29-1 and TRBJ2-7; weak D call: TRBD2 (5 bases). The CDR3 contains 14 residues. Looked up from germline, CDR1 is SQVTM and CDR2 is ANQGSEA. Trimming removed 6 bases at V and 4 bases at J, with 19 bases between. CDR3 sequence (DNA): TGCAGCGTACAACCCCGGGATGATATGTACGAGCAGTACTTC. Protein sequence: CSVQPRDDMYEQYF.